The 2 T cell receptor beta chains given below trace back to one sample, sequenced in a study of shared clonotypes between healthy human individuals. Measured with immunoSEQ multiplex PCR; TCRdb has only the in-frame clones, and not every one. Of some 450,000 clones listed, roughly four fifths are singletons. Input material: PBMCs. These receptor sequences come from a middle-aged woman in good health. Some clones in this sample may be carry-over from other donors' samples.

This clone was observed a single time. V gene TRBV7-8 combines with J gene TRBJ2-7; a weak D match, TRBD2 (5 bases). The CDR3 length is 14 residues. From germline, CDR1 is SGHVS and CDR2 FQNEAQ. V dropped 2 bases and J dropped 3 bases, with 11 bases sitting between them. The CDR3 sequence: CASSLNSGNYEQYF. CDR3 DNA sequence: TGTGCCAGCAGCTTAAACAGCGGCAACTACGAGCAGTACTTC.

This clone was detected a few times. V gene TRBV7-9 combines with J gene TRBJ1-1, with D perhaps TRBD1 (5 bases). Germline loops: CDR1 SEHNR, CDR2 FQNEAQ (reference sequence). This CDR3 has 18 residues. The ends were cut back, 5 bases at V and 1 base at J, with 23 bases in the middle. The CDR3 is CASSPRRPLDRPNTEAFF. In DNA, the CDR3 is TGTGCCAGCAGCCCCCGACGTCCGTTAGACAGACCGAACACTGAAGCTTTCTTT.